Given below is one T cell receptor beta chain in context. Its specific antigen is unknown. No base qualities exist here, and no much larger clone lies one base off it. TCRbeta CDR3 regions were amplified from genomic DNA by means of the immunoSEQ Assay, a bias-controlled multiplex PCR. Concerning the study's data processing: Nucleated cell counts per sample were estimated from amplification of reference gene primers within the assay. To quantify the absolute abundance of each unique TCRbeta CDR3 rearrangement, sequence reads were collapsed and filtered. For each sample, productive Simpson clonality was calculated as the square root of Simpson's diversity index over productive rearrangements. In its TCRdb copy, this immuneACCESS table keeps in-frame sequences only and misses some clones. Where compared with another copy, unresolved V genes explain less than half of these, and the others have no known cause. V, J and clone size are those of that table, while D and trimming were read from the DNA. Counted in this sample were some 300,000 clones; 75% to 90% of them appeared once. Of the sample, around 12% is held by the ten largest clones.

This record comes from a study of blood T cell repertoires in COVID-19 (TCRdb year 2020). Describing the broader study: Samples covering the acute and convalescent phases of COVID-19 were provided by collaborators in the United States, Italy and Spain. The repertoires were released in a freely available public database intended as a resource for research on the immune response to SARS-CoV-2. Where available, HLA class I and class II types were obtained from metadata supplied by the sample provider rather than from assay-based typing. The sample metadata nearly always contained a de-identified subject ID, COVID-19 status, age in years and sex. The samples were drawn from the first 160 participants of the ongoing ImmuneRACE study and from 950 to 1,500 subjects provided by 6 global collaborators. Subjects who had been exposed to COVID-19, were actively infected with it, or had recovered from it provided the deeply sampled blood TCRbeta repertoires that made up the dataset. The prospective study material was composed of cDNA or gDNA derived from T cells, B-cell-depleted T cells, or PBMCs. On the study overall, not on this receptor specifically: Clinical and demographic metadata were provided uncurated, with the amount varying by source and participant.

At one collaborating source in Seattle, patients were enrolled during active infection and were followed longitudinally through the course of disease. Collaborating institutions collected whole blood in K2EDTA tubes following their own protocols. For TCRbeta analysis, collaborators shipped samples in one of three forms: frozen whole blood, isolated PBMCs, or DNA extracted from either of those sample types. Trimming removed 0 bases from V and 4 bases from J; the gene matches leave 2 bases unexplained. The cysteine opens and the phenylalanine closes a CDR3 of 16 amino acids. The CDR3 DNA has 48 bases and is translated from base 1. As encoded in the germline V gene, CDR1 is SGHRS while CDR2 is YFSETQ.

The chain couples TRBV5-1 to TRBJ1-3, with 12 bases aligning to TRBD1. The source of this sequence is a woman between 65 and 79 years old with COVID-19, enrolled during active disease. The specimen was peripheral blood. The CDR3 protein sequence reads: CASSLGGQGAGNTIYF. The DNA is TGCGCCAGCAGCTTGGGGGGACAGGGGGCCGGAAACACCATATATTTT. With the portions outside the CDR3 filled from the reference TRBV5-1 and TRBJ1-3 genes, the complete variable region becomes KAGVTQTPRYLIKTRGQQVTLSCSPISGHRSVSWYQQTPGQGLQFLFEYFSETQRNKGNFPGRFSGRQFSNSRSEMNVSTLELGDSALYLCASSLGGQGAGNTIYFGEGSWLTVV.